Here is one TCR beta chain with its context. The antigen is not known. Germline trimming cut 6 bases from V and 4 bases from J; bases unmatched to any gene: 7. Germline CDR1 and CDR2: SNHLY and FYNNEI. The CDR3 is 14 amino acids. By way of CD45RO/CCR7/CD25/CD127/CD95/CD27, the CD4+ regulatory, stem cell-like memory, central memory and naive cells were sorted. Sorting gave populations that all exceeded 98% purity. The source of the sample is a study of beta chain features in type 1 diabetes. Study conclusions and caveats: For patients, the naive, central memory and Treg TCRB repertoires appeared more alike than for healthy donors.

Sequencing targeted expressed TCRB transcripts, as all isolated RNA had been reverse transcribed. Sequenced by immunoSEQ multiplex PCR; TCRdb stores in-frame clones only, minus some. The profile shows over 350,000 clones, roughly 16% of them singletons. Sequenced: naive CD4+ T cells from blood. The chain has TRBV2 and TRBJ2-3; 7 bases agree with TRBD2. The TCR comes from a young woman in good health. Here the CDR3 DNA reads TGTGCCAGCAGGAGCGGGACGGGCGCAGATACGCAGTATTTT. Residues: CASRSGTGADTQYF.